These T cell receptor beta chains were read from a single sample in a study of shared clonotypes between healthy human individuals. Here immunoSEQ multiplex PCR was the method, and the copy in TCRdb shows in-frame clones only, minus some. The sample holds hundreds of thousands of clones, roughly 73% seen once. Material: memory CD4+ T cells sorted from blood. These receptors were taken from a woman younger than 45 in good health. The CDR3 runs from the conserved cysteine through the conserved F or W. A D gene is named only where the DNA matches it firmly.

D gene	V gene	J gene	CDR3 protein
-	TRBV28	TRBJ2-2	CASSYTGLTGRGTGELFF
-	TRBV2	TRBJ2-7	CASSEMSGATPYEQYF
-	TRBV14	TRBJ1-1	CASSQGQETEAFF
-	TRBV6-4	TRBJ2-7	CASSDSSGGRKLPEQYF
-	TRBV20-1	TRBJ1-5	CSASRTNQHF
-	TRBV5-1	TRBJ1-1	CASSLTSGVNTEAFF
TRBD1	TRBV28	TRBJ2-7	CASSIYRGEISGEQYF
-	TRBV18	TRBJ2-3	CASSPLGGTDTQYF
-	TRBV18	TRBJ1-5	CASSPTANQPQHF
TRBD1	TRBV10-3	TRBJ2-7	CAISGDRGLSYEQYF
-	TRBV29-1	TRBJ2-3	CSVAGTRSTDTQYF
-	TRBV5-1	TRBJ1-3	CASSLNPGEYGNTIYF
-	TRBV28	TRBJ2-7	CASSLLPETGEQYF
-	TRBV7-9	TRBJ2-4	CASSPGLYTAKNIQYF
TRBD1	TRBV6-1	TRBJ1-2	CASSEALQQGRSYTF
TRBD1	TRBV7-2	TRBJ2-7	CASSWGRTGYEQYF
TRBD2	TRBV14	TRBJ2-7	CASSAGVRSYEQYF
-	TRBV11-2	TRBJ2-7	CASSPIRRRSPTYEQYF
-	TRBV5-6	TRBJ2-3	CASSLRLGTTQYF
TRBD1	TRBV28	TRBJ1-1	CASSLDRWDRVNTEAFF
-	TRBV21-1	TRBJ2-3	CASSKGHYPTQYF
-	TRBV5-1	TRBJ2-7	CASSPSGDSYEQYF
-	TRBV14	TRBJ1-1	CASSLGLSMNTEAFF
TRBD1	TRBV7-2	TRBJ2-3	CASSTTGVDTQYF
TRBD1	TRBV7-3	TRBJ2-5	CASSSGQDAETQYF
TRBD2	TRBV7-2	TRBJ2-5	CASSRTSGKETQYF
TRBD1	TRBV11-2	TRBJ1-4	CASSGGQGDRKLFF
-	TRBV6-1	TRBJ2-1	CASSERWFADNEQFF
-	TRBV19	TRBJ1-2	CASKTEPSYGYTF
-	TRBV5-1	TRBJ2-5	CASSFPGRETQYF
-	TRBV11-1	TRBJ1-2	CASSLRGYGYTF